Below are 14 T cell receptor beta chains sequenced from a single sample in a study of cytomegalovirus exposure and HLA in healthy donors. It was with 60 Vbeta and 13 Jbeta primers that the PCR ran. The data were produced by immunoSEQ multiplex PCR, yet TCRdb's version contains in-frame clones alone and is incomplete. The sample holds roughly 190,000 clones, approximately 85% seen once. The source material was PBMCs. The receptors were gathered from a girl between 10 and 17 years old in good health and CMV-seropositive.

J is TRBJ2-1 and V is TRBV12-5; TRBD2 agrees at 8 bases. Germline CDR1 and CDR2: LGHNT and FRNRAP. The CDR3 sequence is 16 residues long. V trimming: 5 bases; J trimming: 3 bases; junction bases outside the gene matches: 9. The CDR3 DNA is TGTGCTAGTGGTGCCTCCCGGGGGGGCTTCTACAATGAGCAGTTCTTC. Translated: CASGASRGGFYNEQFF. The whole variable domain, filled in from reference TRBV12-5 and TRBJ2-1, reads DARVTQTPRHKVTEMGQEVTMRCQPILGHNTVFWYRQTMMQGLELLAYFRNRAPLDDSGMPKDRFSAEMPDATLATLKIQPSEPRDSAVYFCASGASRGGFYNEQFFGPGTRLTVL.

This chain links TRBV27 with TRBJ2-5, with TRBD1 matching over 8 bases. With 3 bases clipped from V and 0 bases from J, the junction kept 6 bases outside the gene matches. The CDR3 has 16 amino acids. CDR1 and CDR2 (germline): MNHEY, SMNVEV (reference sequence). CDR3 loop: CASSLLTGAHQETQYF. CDR3 sequence (DNA): TGTGCCAGCAGTTTGTTGACAGGGGCGCACCAAGAGACCCAGTACTTC.

This chain joins TRBV11-2 and TRBJ2-7, with TRBD1 as a possible D gene (5 bases). Germline V gene data show CDR1 as SGHAT and CDR2 as FQNNGV. Trimming removed 0 bases at V and 6 bases at J, with 18 bases between. This CDR3 contains 16 residues. The CDR3 DNA reads as TGTGCCAGCAGCTTAGAGGGGCCCAGTTCGCTCGGCGAGCAGTACTTC. Its protein is CASSLEGPSSLGEQYF.

The chain couples TRBV5-1 to TRBJ2-2; 12 bases agree with TRBD2. This CDR3 has 17 amino acids. CDR1 and CDR2 (germline): SGHRS, YFSETQ. J gave up 5 bases and V 5 bases, and 10 bases lay outside the gene matches. The CDR3 DNA follows: TGCGCCAGCAGATCGACTAGCGGGGGCACTCAAACCGGGGAGCTGTTTTTT. Residues: CASRSTSGGTQTGELFF.

The V gene is TRBV7-2, the J gene TRBJ2-5; 15 bases match TRBD2. V trimming: 5 bases; J trimming: 7 bases; junction bases outside the gene matches: 14. CDR3 size: 18 residues. Looked up from germline, CDR1 is SGHTA and CDR2 is FQGNSA. CDR3 loop: CASSPGTSGGKSLGTQYF. As DNA, the CDR3 is TGTGCCAGCAGCCCCGGGACTAGCGGGGGGAAGTCCCTCGGGACCCAGTACTTC.

V gene TRBV7-2 combines with J gene TRBJ1-1, with a weak D call TRBD1 (5 bases). Trimming removed 5 bases from V and 5 bases from J, with 18 bases in between. CDR1 and CDR2 from the germline V gene are SGHTA and FQGNSA. The CDR3 is 15 residues long. CDR3 amino acids: CASSPGVSERTEAFF. The CDR3 DNA follows: TGTGCCAGCAGCCCGGGGGTGAGTGAACGGACTGAAGCTTTCTTT.

CDR3: CSVEGGFNLNTEAFF. DNA of the CDR3: TGCAGCGTTGAGGGGGGATTTAACTTGAACACTGAAGCTTTCTTT. The chain has TRBV29-1 and TRBJ1-1; a weak D match, TRBD1 (5 bases). The germline gives CDR1 SQVTM, CDR2 ANQGSEA. V shed 3 bases and J shed 0 bases, with 14 bases lying between them. The CDR3 has 15 amino acids.

This clone appeared a few times. J is TRBJ2-7 and V is TRBV9; D possibly corresponds to TRBD1 (6 bases). Germline-derived CDR1 and CDR2 are SGDLS and YYNGEE. The CDR3 sequence is 15 residues long. The germline V and J ends were trimmed by 0 bases and 2 bases, with 12 bases remaining between them. As DNA, the CDR3 is TGTGCCAGCAGCGTAGACGGGACACCGACCTACGAGCAGTACTTC. Translation gives CASSVDGTPTYEQYF.

The V call is TRBV6-5, the J call TRBJ2-7; tentatively, D is TRBD2 (5 bases). V dropped 0 bases and J dropped 2 bases, with 11 bases sitting between them. Per the germline V gene, CDR1 is MNHEY and CDR2 is SVGAGI. The CDR3 consists of 15 residues. The CDR3 sequence: CASSYSEGDTYEQYF. CDR3 sequence (DNA): TGTGCCAGCAGTTACTCCGAGGGAGACACCTACGAGCAGTACTTC.

This chain uses TRBV4-3 with TRBJ2-5; 8 nucleotides align to TRBD2. Germline V gene sequence: CDR1 LGHNA, CDR2 YSLEER. The CDR3 is 16 residues long. After removal of 1 base from V and 4 bases from J, the junction contained 8 bases not matched to a gene. The CDR3 is CASSQGRPGLGETQYF. The CDR3 region has the DNA TGCGCCAGCAGCCAAGGGAGACCGGGACTAGGAGAGACCCAGTACTTC.

The CDR3 region is CASSLEGQNTGELFF. The CDR3 nucleotides read TGTGCCAGCAGCTTAGAGGGACAGAACACCGGGGAGCTGTTTTTT. The gene calls are TRBV11-2 and TRBJ2-2; a weak D match, TRBD1 (6 bases). CDR1 SGHAT and CDR2 FQNNGV come from the germline V gene. Trimming pared 0 bases from V and 1 base from J, leaving 6 bases between. The length of the CDR3 is 15 residues. The full variable domain, its missing parts supplied by reference TRBV11-2 and TRBJ2-2, is EAGVAQSPRYKIIEKRQSVAFWCNPISGHATLYWYQQILGQGPKLLIQFQNNGVVDDSQLPKDRFSAERLKGVDSTLKIQPAKLEDSAVYLCASSLEGQNTGELFFGEGSRLTVL.

This chain joins TRBV9 and TRBJ2-7, with 9 bases fitting TRBD1. In germline, CDR1 is SGDLS, CDR2 YYNGEE. The ends lost 3 bases at V and 2 bases at J; junction bases unmatched: 9. The CDR3 extends over 16 amino acids. CDR3 in amino acids: CASSEADRGLPYEQYF. The CDR3 nucleotides are TGTGCCAGCAGCGAGGCGGACAGGGGACTTCCCTACGAGCAGTACTTC. The full variable domain, completed using reference TRBV9 and TRBJ2-7, is DSGVTQTPKHLITATGQRVTLRCSPRSGDLSVYWYQQSLDQGLQFLIQYYNGEERAKGNILERFSAQQFPDLHSELNLSSLELGDSALYFCASSEADRGLPYEQYFGPGTRLTVT.

This clone was observed a single time. The CDR3 spells CASSVGSGVIQETQYF. The CDR3 DNA reads as TGTGCCAGCAGCGTTGGTAGCGGGGTGATACAAGAGACCCAGTACTTC. The rearrangement links TRBV9 to TRBJ2-5; TRBD2 matches 8 bases. The CDR3 consists of 16 residues. CDR1 SGDLS and CDR2 YYNGEE come from the germline V gene. V lost 2 bases and J lost 2; bases outside the gene matches: 8.

The CDR3 nucleotides read TGTGCCAGCAGAGGACAGGGATACACTGAAGCTTTCTTT. Translation gives CASRGQGYTEAFF. This chain connects TRBV6-4 to TRBJ1-1; 8 bases fit TRBD1. The CDR3 is made up of 13 amino acids. Trimming removed 6 bases from V and 3 bases from J; junction bases left unmatched: 3. The germline gives CDR1 MRHNA, CDR2 SNTAGT.